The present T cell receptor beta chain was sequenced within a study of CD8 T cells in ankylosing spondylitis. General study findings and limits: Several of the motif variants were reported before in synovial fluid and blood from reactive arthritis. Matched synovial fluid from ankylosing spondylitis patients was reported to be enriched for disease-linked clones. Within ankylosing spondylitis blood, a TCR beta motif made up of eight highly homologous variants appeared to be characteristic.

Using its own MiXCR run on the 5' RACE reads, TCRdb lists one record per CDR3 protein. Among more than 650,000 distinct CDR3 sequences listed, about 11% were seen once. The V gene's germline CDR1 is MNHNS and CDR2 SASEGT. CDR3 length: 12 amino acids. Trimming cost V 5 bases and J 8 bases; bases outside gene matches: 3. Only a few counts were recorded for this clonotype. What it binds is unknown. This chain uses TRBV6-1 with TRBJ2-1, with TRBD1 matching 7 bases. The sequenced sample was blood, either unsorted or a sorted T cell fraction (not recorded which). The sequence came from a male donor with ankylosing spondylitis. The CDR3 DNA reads TGTGCCAGCAGTTTCACAGGGGATGAGCAGTTCTTC. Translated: CASSFTGDEQFF.